This T cell receptor (beta chain) derives from a study of blood T cell repertoires in COVID-19. The CDR3 spans 15 residues. Germline CDR1 is SGHTA and CDR2 is FQGNSA. Trimming at V came to 1 base and at J to 2 bases, leaving 5 bases not matched to a gene. TCRdb keeps only in-frame clones here, not all; method: immunoSEQ multiplex PCR. Of 150,000 to 200,000 clones in the sample, about 88% were seen once. Sequencing was performed on peripheral blood. V gene TRBV7-2 combines with J gene TRBJ2-7, with 7 positions matching TRBD2. The TCR sequence derives from a human donor in a cohort sampled during active COVID-19. CDR3 DNA: TGTGCCAGCAGCTTAGAGGCGGGAGACCCCTACGAGCAGTACTTC. Protein: CASSLEAGDPYEQYF. Using reference TRBV7-2 and TRBJ2-7 for the parts outside the CDR3, the full variable domain is GAGVSQSPSNKVTEKGKDVELRCDPISGHTALYWYRQSLGQGLEFLIYFQGNSAPDKSGLPSDRFSAERTGGSVSTLTIQRTQQEDSAVYLCASSLEAGDPYEQYFGPGTRLTVT.